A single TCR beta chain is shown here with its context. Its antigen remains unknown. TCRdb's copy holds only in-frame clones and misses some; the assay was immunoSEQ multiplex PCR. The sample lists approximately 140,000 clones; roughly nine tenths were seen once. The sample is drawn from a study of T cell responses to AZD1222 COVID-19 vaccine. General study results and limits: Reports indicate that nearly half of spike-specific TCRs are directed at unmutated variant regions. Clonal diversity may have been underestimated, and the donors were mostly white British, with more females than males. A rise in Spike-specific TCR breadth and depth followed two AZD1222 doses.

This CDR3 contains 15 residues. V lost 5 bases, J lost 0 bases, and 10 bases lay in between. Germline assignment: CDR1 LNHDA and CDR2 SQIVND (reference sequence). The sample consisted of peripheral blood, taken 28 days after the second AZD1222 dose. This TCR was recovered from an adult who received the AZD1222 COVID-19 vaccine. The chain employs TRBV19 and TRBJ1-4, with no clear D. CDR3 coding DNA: TGTGCCAGTAGTCGGGGATCCTCAACTAATGAAAAACTGTTTTTT. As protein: CASSRGSSTNEKLFF.